Reported below is one TCR beta chain. Its antigen is not identified. Germline loops: CDR1 MNHEY, CDR2 SVGEGT. CDR3 size: 15 residues. No DNA is given; TCRdb re-called the 5' RACE reads and lists each CDR3 protein once. The record lists 120,000 to 150,000 distinct CDR3 sequences, of which the ten most abundant hold 9.5% to 15%. The sample belongs to a study of T cells expressing NK-cell markers. Study information: The sequencing cohort of eight donors included seven HCMV-seropositive individuals and one seronegative individual.

General study findings and limits: The CD3+CD56-NKG2C+ fraction was also led by these clonotypes in a few donors.

Sequenced: blood T cells: a sorted CD56 or NKG2C T cell subset, CD4+ or CD8+ T cells, or bulk PBMC T cells (not recorded which). V is TRBV6-2 or TRBV6-3 and J is TRBJ1-5. The receptor comes from a man aged 18 to 29 in good health. CDR3 region: CASSFQDVHNQPQHF.